This TCR beta chain was documented in a study of shared clonotypes between healthy human individuals. Study-level points and caveats: Owing to a small donor count, the genetic and exposure-history diversity represented was limited.

Comments on this clone: Its antigen remains unknown.

Germline V gene sequence: CDR1 SEHNR, CDR2 FQNEAQ (reference sequence). Trimming took 5 bases from V and 7 from J; bases not matched to a gene: 19. This CDR3 is 18 amino acids long. Using immunoSEQ multiplex PCR, the repertoire was profiled, and TCRdb retains in-frame clones only, with some absent. This table holds 400,000 to 500,000 clones, approximately 80% found once. This clonotype originated in a woman in her thirties or forties in good health. Some clones in this sample may be carry-over from other donors' samples. The chain has TRBV7-9 and TRBJ1-4; the match to TRBD1 covers 7 bases. Sequenced sample: PBMCs. The CDR3 spells CASSRGTLRGGKVEKLFF. CDR3 nucleotide sequence: TGTGCCAGCAGCCGAGGGACCCTCCGAGGGGGCAAAGTTGAAAAACTGTTTTTT.